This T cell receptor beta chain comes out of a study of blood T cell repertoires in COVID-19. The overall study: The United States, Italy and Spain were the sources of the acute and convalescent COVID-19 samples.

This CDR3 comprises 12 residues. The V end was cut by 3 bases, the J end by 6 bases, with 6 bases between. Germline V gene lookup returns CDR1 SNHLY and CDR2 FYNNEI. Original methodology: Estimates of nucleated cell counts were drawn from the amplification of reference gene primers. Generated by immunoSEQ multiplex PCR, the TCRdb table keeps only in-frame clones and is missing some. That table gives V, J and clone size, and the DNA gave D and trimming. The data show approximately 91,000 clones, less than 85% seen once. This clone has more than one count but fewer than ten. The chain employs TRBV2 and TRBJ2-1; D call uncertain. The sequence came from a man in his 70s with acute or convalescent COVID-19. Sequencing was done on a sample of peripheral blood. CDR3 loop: CASSDVLNEQFF. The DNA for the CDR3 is TGTGCCAGCAGTGATGTTCTCAATGAGCAGTTCTTC.